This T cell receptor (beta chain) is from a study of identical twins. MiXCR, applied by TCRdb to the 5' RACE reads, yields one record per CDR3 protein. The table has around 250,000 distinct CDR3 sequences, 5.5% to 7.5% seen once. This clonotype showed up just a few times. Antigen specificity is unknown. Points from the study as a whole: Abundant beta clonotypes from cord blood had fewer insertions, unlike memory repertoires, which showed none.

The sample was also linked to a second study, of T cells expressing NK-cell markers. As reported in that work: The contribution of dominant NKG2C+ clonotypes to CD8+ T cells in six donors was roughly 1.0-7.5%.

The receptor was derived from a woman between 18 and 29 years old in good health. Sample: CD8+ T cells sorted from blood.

The CDR3 region has the DNA TGTGCCAGCAGTTATAGTGGAGAGGGGGTCTATGGCTACACCTTC. The encoded protein is CASSYSGEGVYGYTF. The V gene is TRBV27, the J gene TRBJ1-2; D is possibly TRBD1 (6 bases). CDR3 length: 15 residues. From germline, CDR1 is MNHEY and CDR2 SMNVEV (reference sequence). V lost 4 bases and J 4 bases, leaving 16 bases between the germline ends.